A selection of T cell receptor beta chains follows, all from one sample in a study of blood T cell repertoires in COVID-19. Method: immunoSEQ multiplex PCR; TCRdb's copy keeps in-frame clones and lacks some. The sample yields hundreds of thousands of clones, around nine tenths seen once. The sequencing input was PBMCs or T cells enriched from blood (not recorded which). The receptor set was obtained from a woman between 35 and 50 years old who had recovered from COVID-19. Both conserved end residues are trimmed from each CDR3. A row's size may be missing; if present it is once, few, many or a size class.

CDR3aa | abundance | v_gene
ASSRAGMQETQY | . | TRBV19
SGREGYT | . | TRBV20-1
ASSLGGLAELLQETQY | few | TRBV7-8
ASSPSRDRNEKLF | . | TRBV18
ATSRDTGVSPLH | . | TRBV15
ASSTRQSGDGNTIY | few | TRBV19
SPVRDTQY | . | TRBV20-1
ASRRAGGAGKYNEQF | . | TRBV11-2
ATSREQGNQPQH | . | TRBV15
ASSLTRESYGYT | . | TRBV28
AISEIGQGSYTEAF | few | TRBV10-3
ASSQDVGFPNYGYT | . | TRBV4-2
ASSIEDRWNTEAF | . | TRBV19
ASSYSSGFFGYT | . | TRBV6-5